The 30 T cell receptor beta chains below come from one sample, sequenced in a study of blood T cells in healthy people across ages. The authors ran a second PCR of about 6 to 11 cycles using a sample-barcoded 5' primer and a J-beta primer mix. From the 5' RACE reads, TCRdb called clonotypes with MiXCR, one entry per CDR3 protein. The data show some 900,000 distinct CDR3 sequences, roughly 43% seen once. Specimen: blood. All receptors derive from a man aged 25 to 45 in good health.

This clonotype was counted ten times or more. The rearrangement joins TRBV29-1 to TRBJ1-1; possible D gene TRBD1, 6 bases. In germline, CDR1 is SQVTM, CDR2 ANQGSEA. The CDR3 contains 14 residues. The V end lost 0 bases, the J end lost 5 bases, and 13 bases lay between the germline ends. This CDR3 is CSVEDGGAGTEAFF. In DNA, the CDR3 is TGCAGCGTTGAAGACGGGGGGGCAGGGACTGAAGCTTTCTTT.

This clonotype came up once. The DNA of the CDR3 is TGCAGTGCTAGATCGCTGGACGGGACCTACGAGCAGTACTTC. Encoded protein: CSARSLDGTYEQYF. The chain employs TRBV20-1 and TRBJ2-7, with a possible D match to TRBD2 (5 bases). CDR1 and CDR2 (germline): DFQATT, SNEGSKA (reference sequence). The V end was cut by 2 bases, the J end by 2 bases, with 13 bases between. The CDR3 sequence is 14 residues long.

The chain employs TRBV10-3 and TRBJ2-2, with 8 nucleotides matching TRBD1. Germline CDR1 ENHRY, CDR2 SYGVKD. This CDR3 region has 17 residues. Trimming cost V 2 bases and J 4 bases; bases outside gene matches: 9. CDR3 DNA sequence: TGTGCCATCAGTGAGAGGCAGGGGGCGTCGAGCACCGGGGAGCTGTTTTTT. Encoded protein: CAISERQGASSTGELFF.

The J gene is TRBJ2-3, the V gene TRBV28; 12 nucleotides agree with TRBD1. Unmatched junction bases numbered 18, after V lost 7 bases and J lost 1 base. Germline loops: CDR1 MDHEN, CDR2 SYDVKM. This CDR3 contains 20 residues. The CDR3 sequence is CASNLPSRDRGRLGTDTQYF. The CDR3 coding sequence is TGTGCCAGCAATTTGCCGTCCCGGGACAGGGGGCGCCTAGGCACAGATACGCAGTATTTT.

The chain recombines TRBV7-9 with TRBJ1-1; D is perhaps TRBD1 (5 bases). V lost 0 bases and J 2 bases, leaving 10 bases between the germline ends. The V gene's germline CDR1 is SEHNR and CDR2 FQNEAQ (reference sequence). The CDR3 sequence is 15 residues long. CDR3 sequence: CASSLAGGRNTEAFF. The CDR3 coding sequence is TGTGCCAGCAGCTTAGCGGGGGGACGCAACACTGAAGCTTTCTTT.

This chain joins TRBV5-8 and TRBJ1-4; D unclear. CDR3 length equals 14 residues. Per germline, CDR1 SGHTS and CDR2 YDEGEE. The V end lost 3 bases, the J end lost 7 bases, and 13 bases lay between the germline ends. CDR3 sequence: CASSYGVFGEKLFF. CDR3 bases: TGTGCCAGCAGCTACGGCGTCTTCGGTGAAAAACTGTTTTTT.

The V and J genes are TRBV9 and TRBJ2-1; 10 positions match TRBD2. Germline V CDR1 and CDR2: SGDLS, YYNGEE. The CDR3 has 16 amino acids. Unmatched junction bases numbered 15, after V lost 8 bases and J lost 7 bases. The CDR3 reads CASGGTSAGFGNEQFF. The CDR3 DNA reads TGTGCCAGTGGGGGGACTAGCGCGGGGTTCGGGAATGAGCAGTTCTTC.

There are a few counts of this clonotype. This rearrangement joins TRBV24-1 to TRBJ2-5; D not certain. The germline CDR1 and CDR2 sequences are KGHDR and SFDVKD. The CDR3 sequence is 13 residues long. The V end was cut by 5 bases, the J end by 1 base, with 7 bases between. CDR3: CATSVDFQETQYF. The CDR3 bases are TGTGCCACCAGTGTGGATTTCCAAGAGACCCAGTACTTC.

The chain couples TRBV6-1 to TRBJ2-4, with D possibly matching TRBD1 (5 bases). The J call could be wrong; TRBJ2-7 is a better fit for the DNA end. Germline loops: CDR1 MNHNS, CDR2 SASEGT. The CDR3 covers 14 residues. Here the CDR3 reads CASSETGLTYEQYF. The DNA of the CDR3 is TGTGCCAGCAGTGAAACAGGCCTGACCTACGAGCAGTACTTC.

In regard to this clonotype: A much larger clone is a single base away; this may be a read error. This rearrangement joins TRBV5-6 to TRBJ1-2; D is unresolved. The CDR3 consists of 16 residues. The germline gives CDR1 SGHDT, CDR2 YYEEEE. The CDR3 DNA sequence: TGTGCCAGCAGCTTGCTTAGTAAAGCGTCTAACTATGGCCACACCTTC. It codes for CASSLLSKASNYGHTF. Variable domain in full (rest from reference TRBV5-6 and TRBJ1-2): DAGVTQSPTHLIKTRGQQVTLRCSPKSGHDTVSWYQQALGQGPQFIFQYYEEEERQRGNFPDRFSGHQFPNYSSELNVNALLLGDSALYLCASSLLSKASNYGHTFGSGTRLTVV.

In its sample, this clonotype was seen a few times. The chain recombines TRBV7-8 with TRBJ2-7; TRBD1 matches 7 bases. Losses at the gene ends were 2 bases for V and 6 bases for J; bases not matched to a gene: 7. The CDR3 totals 14 residues. Germline V gives CDR1 SGHVS, CDR2 FQNEAQ. The CDR3, as DNA: TGTGCCAGCAGCTTACAACAGGGGTTCGTCGAGCAGTACTTC. Its protein is CASSLQQGFVEQYF.

The V gene is TRBV27, the J gene TRBJ1-4; unclear D gene. The CDR3 is 15 amino acids. Germline V CDR1 and CDR2: MNHEY, SMNVEV (reference sequence). V lost 2 bases, J lost 4 bases, and 11 bases lay in between. CDR3 sequence: CASSLNVQNNEKLFF. The CDR3 DNA is TGTGCCAGCAGTTTAAACGTTCAGAATAATGAAAAACTGTTTTTT.

Concerning this clonotype itself: This could be a read error, since a much larger clone is one nucleotide away. The rearrangement joins TRBV20-1 to TRBJ2-7; no clear D gene. Trimming removed 2 bases at V and 3 bases at J, with 8 bases between. The germline V gene encodes CDR1 DFQATT and CDR2 SNEGSKA (reference sequence). The CDR3 consists of 12 residues. The CDR3 sequence: CSARPDDYEQYF. The CDR3 DNA reads TGCAGTGCTAGACCGGACGACTACGAGCAGTACTTC.

This clonotype has more than one count but fewer than ten. This chain links TRBV6-2 or TRBV6-3 with TRBJ2-3, with D uncertain. The V and J ends lost 7 bases and 4 bases respectively, with 6 bases between them. The CDR3 consists of 11 residues. The germline gives CDR1 MNHEY, CDR2 SVGEGT. The CDR3 loop is CASTQADTQYF. For the CDR3, the DNA is TGTGCCAGCACCCAGGCAGATACGCAGTATTTT.

Here the CDR3 reads CASSPPGQGSYGYTF. For the CDR3, the DNA is TGTGCCAGCTCACCACCGGGACAGGGGAGCTATGGCTACACCTTC. The chain links TRBV18 to TRBJ1-2; 10 bases fit TRBD1. This CDR3 is built from 15 residues. V was clipped by 0 bases and J by 4 bases; unmatched bases: 2. Germline V gene sequence: CDR1 KGHSH, CDR2 LQKENI. The full variable domain, completed using reference TRBV18 and TRBJ1-2, is NAGVMQNPRHLVRRRGQEARLRCSPMKGHSHVYWYRQLPEEGLKFMVYLQKENIIDESGMPKERFSAEFPKEGPSILRIQQVVRGDSAAYFCASSPPGQGSYGYTFGSGTRLTVV.

This clonotype appeared many times. This chain links TRBV3-1 with TRBJ1-1; D ambiguous. The CDR3 consists of 13 residues. The germline V gene has CDR1 LGHDT and CDR2 YNNKEL (reference sequence). The V gene lost 4 bases and the J gene lost 0 bases, with 6 bases spanning the gap. Here the CDR3 reads CASSPRLNTEAFF. DNA of the CDR3: TGTGCCAGCAGCCCCCGATTGAACACTGAAGCTTTCTTT.

This clonotype has just a few counts. The chain couples TRBV28 to TRBJ2-7; 13 bases agree with TRBD2. The CDR3 is 16 amino acids. CDR1 and CDR2 from the germline V gene are MDHEN and SYDVKM. With V trimmed by 4 bases and J by 5 bases, 8 bases remained unmatched. The CDR3 DNA is TGTGCCAGCAGTTCGGAGACTAGCGGGGGGTTGCACGAGCAGTACTTC. Translating it yields CASSSETSGGLHEQYF.

The chain uses TRBV20-1 and TRBJ1-2; D may be TRBD1 (6 bases). The CDR3 is made up of 16 amino acids. V lost 0 bases, J lost 1 base, and 15 bases lay in between. Germline V gene sequence: CDR1 DFQATT, CDR2 SNEGSKA (reference sequence). The CDR3 nucleotides read TGCAGTGCTAGAGATACCAGGGGCATTAATAACTATGGCTACACCTTC. Amino acids: CSARDTRGINNYGYTF.

There are a few counts of this clonotype. The chain combines TRBV6-5 with TRBJ1-4, with unresolved D. Germline V gene data show CDR1 as MNHEY and CDR2 as SVGAGI. Trimming stripped 7 bases from V and 5 bases from J, with 11 bases between. CDR3 length: 13 residues. The DNA of the CDR3 is TGTGCCAGCATGACACCGGCCAATGAAAAACTGTTTTTT. Its protein product is CASMTPANEKLFF.

V and J are TRBV5-1 and TRBJ2-6, with D possibly being TRBD1 (6 bases). The CDR3 totals 15 residues. The V end was cut by 3 bases, the J end by 4 bases, with 11 bases between. Germline V lookup: CDR1 SGHRS, CDR2 YFSETQ. CDR3 sequence reads: CASSSDRLGANVLTF. DNA of the CDR3: TGCGCCAGCAGCTCCGACAGGCTCGGGGCCAACGTCCTGACTTTC.

The gene calls are TRBV30 and TRBJ2-7; D is ambiguous. The CDR3 is made up of 10 amino acids. CDR1 and CDR2 (germline): GTSNPN, SVGIG (reference sequence). V was cut by 5 bases and J by 1 base, with 3 bases left in between. CDR3: CAWASYEQYF. The CDR3 region has the DNA TGTGCCTGGGCATCCTACGAGCAGTACTTC.

Notes on this clonotype: At one boundary the junction diverges from the germline segment, which might be a read error. The chain links TRBV7-8 to TRBJ2-1, with 11 nucleotides matching TRBD2. Germline lookup yields CDR1 SGHVS and CDR2 FQNEAQ. This CDR3 comprises 19 residues. For the CDR3, the DNA is TGTGCCAGCAGCTTGCTCACTAGCGGGGGCCCCAGCTCCCACAATGAGCAGTTCTTC. It codes for CASSLLTSGGPSSHNEQFF.

This clonotype was seen only a few times. The chain carries TRBV6-2 or TRBV6-3 and TRBJ2-7; 7 bases align to TRBD1. Looked up from germline, CDR1 is MNHEY and CDR2 is SVGEGT. J gave up 3 bases and V 6 bases, and 8 bases lay outside the gene matches. CDR3 size: 14 residues. This CDR3 reads CASSPWTGYYEQYF. CDR3 sequence (DNA): TGTGCCAGCAGCCCGTGGACAGGCTACTACGAGCAGTACTTC.

A few counts support this clonotype. V gene TRBV20-1 combines with J gene TRBJ1-1; 9 bases align to TRBD1. The trim removed 0 bases at V and 5 bases at J, leaving 7 bases unmatched. CDR1 is DFQATT and CDR2 is SNEGSKA in the germline V gene (reference sequence). This CDR3 contains 15 residues. CDR3 DNA: TGCAGTGCTAGAGATCCCACAGGGGGCTTGACTGAAGCTTTCTTT. Protein: CSARDPTGGLTEAFF.

On this clonotype: A junction end diverges from the germline sequence, so it may reflect a read error. This chain joins TRBV12-3 or TRBV12-4 and TRBJ2-7; D possibly uses TRBD1 or TRBD2 (6 bases each). The CDR3 covers 14 residues. This CDR3 reads CAGSFGGGAYEQYF. The DNA for the CDR3 is TGTGCCGGCAGTTTTGGAGGGGGAGCCTACGAGCAGTACTTC.

The gene calls are TRBV7-9 and TRBJ1-4; TRBD1 agrees at 8 bases. Looked up from germline, CDR1 is SEHNR and CDR2 is FQNEAQ (reference sequence). The V segment lost 5 bases and the J segment 2 bases; nucleotides outside the gene matches: 4. The CDR3 sequence is 15 residues long. Written as DNA, the CDR3 is TGTGCCAGCAGCCAAAGGACAGGGACTAATGAAAAACTGTTTTTT. This gives the protein CASSQRTGTNEKLFF.

The genes are TRBV5-1 and TRBJ2-5; D possibly corresponds to TRBD2 (6 bases). Trimming cost V 4 bases and J 11 bases, with 21 bases left between them. Germline V lookup: CDR1 SGHRS, CDR2 YFSETQ. CDR3 size: 14 residues. The CDR3 sequence: CASSGDWVVDEQYF. The CDR3 DNA reads TGCGCCAGCAGCGGGGACTGGGTGGTCGATGAGCAGTACTTC.

V gene TRBV5-6 combines with J gene TRBJ1-1; 8 nucleotides match TRBD1. The CDR3 is made up of 14 amino acids. Germline V lookup: CDR1 SGHDT, CDR2 YYEEEE. Unmatched junction bases numbered 9, after V lost 3 bases and J lost 8 bases. CDR3 sequence reads: CASSSVDRGREAFF. CDR3 DNA: TGTGCCAGCAGCTCAGTTGACAGGGGAAGGGAAGCTTTCTTT.

The chain couples TRBV6-2 or TRBV6-3 to TRBJ2-7, with 10 bases matching TRBD1. In germline, CDR1 is MNHEY, CDR2 SVGEGT. Trimming cost V 2 bases and J 0 bases; bases outside gene matches: 1. The CDR3 spans 15 residues. CDR3 bases: TGTGCCAGCAGTTACGGGACAGGGGTCTCCTACGAGCAGTACTTC. Translation: CASSYGTGVSYEQYF.

The sample holds a few counts of this clonotype. The chain couples TRBV7-9 to TRBJ2-1, with a tentative D call TRBD1 (5 bases). The CDR3 loop spans 13 amino acids. The germline V gene encodes CDR1 SEHNR and CDR2 FQNEAQ (reference sequence). V lost 6 bases and J 8 bases, leaving 14 bases between the germline ends. The CDR3 is CASSPRVYDEQFF. The DNA of the CDR3 is TGTGCCAGCAGTCCCAGGGTGTACGATGAGCAGTTCTTC.